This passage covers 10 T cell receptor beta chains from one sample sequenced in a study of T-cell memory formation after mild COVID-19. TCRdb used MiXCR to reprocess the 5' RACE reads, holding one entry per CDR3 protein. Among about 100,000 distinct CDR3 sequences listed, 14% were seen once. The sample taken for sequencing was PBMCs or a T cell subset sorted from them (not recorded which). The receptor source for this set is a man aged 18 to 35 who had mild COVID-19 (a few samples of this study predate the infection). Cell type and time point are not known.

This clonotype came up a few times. This CDR3 reads CSARVIGRTGDDGEQYF. CDR3 nucleotide sequence: TGCAGTGCTAGAGTAATAGGCAGAACCGGAGATGATGGCGAGCAGTACTTC. The chain is built from TRBV20-1 and TRBJ2-7; D uncertain. Trimming shortened V by 1 base and J by 6 bases, and 25 bases separated the two germline ends. Germline V CDR1 and CDR2: DFQATT, SNEGSKA (reference sequence). This CDR3 is 17 amino acids long.

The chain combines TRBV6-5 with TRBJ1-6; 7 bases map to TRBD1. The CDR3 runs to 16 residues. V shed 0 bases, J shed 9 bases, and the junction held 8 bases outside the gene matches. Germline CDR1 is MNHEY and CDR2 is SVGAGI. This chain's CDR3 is CASSYSSGGLFSPLHF. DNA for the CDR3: TGTGCCAGCAGTTACTCGTCAGGGGGTCTTTTTTCACCCCTCCACTTT.

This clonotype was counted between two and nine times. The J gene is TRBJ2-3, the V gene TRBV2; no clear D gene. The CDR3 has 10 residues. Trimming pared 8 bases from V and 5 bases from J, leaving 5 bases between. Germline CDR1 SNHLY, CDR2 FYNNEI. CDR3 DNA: TGTGCCAGCCTGGGAGATACGCAGTATTTT. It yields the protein CASLGDTQYF.

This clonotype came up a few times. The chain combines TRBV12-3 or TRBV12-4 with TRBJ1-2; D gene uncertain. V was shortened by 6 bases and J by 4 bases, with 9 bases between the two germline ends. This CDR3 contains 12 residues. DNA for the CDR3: TGTGCCAGCAGCTCTCGTGTCTATGGCTACACCTTC. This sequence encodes CASSSRVYGYTF.

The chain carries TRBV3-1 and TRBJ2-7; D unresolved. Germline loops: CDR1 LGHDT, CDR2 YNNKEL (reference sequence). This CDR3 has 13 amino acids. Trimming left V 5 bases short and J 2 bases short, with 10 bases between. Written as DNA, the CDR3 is TGTGCCAGCAGCGGGGTTAATCCCTACGAGCAGTACTTC. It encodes CASSGVNPYEQYF.

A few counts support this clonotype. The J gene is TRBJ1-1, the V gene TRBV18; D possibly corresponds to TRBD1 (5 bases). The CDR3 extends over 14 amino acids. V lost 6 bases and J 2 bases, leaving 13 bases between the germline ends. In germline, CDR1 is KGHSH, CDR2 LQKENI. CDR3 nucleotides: TGTGCCAGCTCGGGGAAGGGGTTCAACACTGAAGCTTTCTTT. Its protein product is CASSGKGFNTEAFF.

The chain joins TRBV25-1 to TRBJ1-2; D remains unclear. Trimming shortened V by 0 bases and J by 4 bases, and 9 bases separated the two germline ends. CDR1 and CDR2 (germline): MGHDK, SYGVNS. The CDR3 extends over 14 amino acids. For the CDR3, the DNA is TGTGCCAGCAGTGAATACGGCAGTTCCTATGGCTACACCTTC. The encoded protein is CASSEYGSSYGYTF.

CDR3 bases: TGTGCCAGTAGTGGCCCTGGCAGGGGAGACTATGGAAACACCATATATTTT. It specifies CASSGPGRGDYGNTIYF. The chain employs TRBV19 and TRBJ1-3; D possibly corresponds to TRBD1 (6 bases). Germline CDR1 LNHDA, CDR2 SQIVND (reference sequence). The CDR3 is 17 residues long. The ends were cut back, 5 bases at V and 3 bases at J, with 20 bases in the middle.

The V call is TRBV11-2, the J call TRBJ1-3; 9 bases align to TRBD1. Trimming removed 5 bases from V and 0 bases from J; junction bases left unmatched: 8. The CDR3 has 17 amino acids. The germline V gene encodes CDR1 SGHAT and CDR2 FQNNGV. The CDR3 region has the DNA TGTGCCAGCAGCCCCGGACAGGGGCTAAGCTCTGGAAACACCATATATTTT. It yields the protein CASSPGQGLSSGNTIYF.

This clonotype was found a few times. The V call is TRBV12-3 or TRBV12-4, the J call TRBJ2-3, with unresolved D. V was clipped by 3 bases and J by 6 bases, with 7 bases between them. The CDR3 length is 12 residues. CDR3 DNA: TGTGCCAGCAGTTTTCTTTATGATACGCAGTATTTT. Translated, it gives CASSFLYDTQYF.